These T cell receptor beta chains were read from a single sample in a study of technical replicates of blood from a few donors. Only in-frame clones appear in the TCRdb table, and some are missing; sequencing was by immunoSEQ multiplex PCR. The sample shows approximately 80,000 clones, around 91% of them seen only once. The sequenced material came from T cells isolated from PBMCs. These receptor sequences come from a human donor in good health. Each CDR3 is given with its conserved first and last residue. Each record gives: V gene, CDR3 length, D gene, J gene, clone size, CDR3 DNA, CDR3 protein. The D gene is left open where the match is weak. Not every row has a clone size; where given, it reads once, few, many or a size class.

>TRBV7-8|13|.|TRBJ2-7|.
TGTGCCAGCAGCTTAGGGCAGGGAAGAGAGCAGTACTTC
CASSLGQGREQYF
>TRBV27|13|TRBD1|TRBJ1-2|once
TGTGCCAGCAGTTCAGGGACAGGGGTAGGCTACACCTTC
CASSSGTGVGYTF
>TRBV4-2|12|.|TRBJ2-7|.
TGTGCCAGCAGCCAAGATGCGTACGAGCAGTACTTC
CASSQDAYEQYF
>TRBV30|15|.|TRBJ1-1|.
TGTGCCTGGAGTGTACACACTCGGGGAAACACTGAAGCTTTCTTT
CAWSVHTRGNTEAFF
>TRBV2|19|TRBD1|TRBJ2-7|.
TGTGCCAGCAGTGAGCCGGGACAGGGGGGCCTGATACTTCCCTACGAGCAGTACTTC
CASSEPGQGGLILPYEQYF
>TRBV6-5|16|TRBD2|TRBJ2-1|.
TGTGCCAGCAGTTTCGGACTAGCGTTTTCCTACAATGAGCAGTTCTTC
CASSFGLAFSYNEQFF
>TRBV10-3|11|.|TRBJ1-1|.
TGTGCTTACGGCGGTGGAACTGAAGCTTTCTTT
CAYGGGTEAFF
>TRBV6-1|16|TRBD2|TRBJ2-1|once
TGTGCCAGCAGTGAAGCCAAGCGGGAACTGGACAATGAGCAGTTCTTC
CASSEAKRELDNEQFF
>TRBV7-9|14|.|TRBJ1-4|.
TGTGCCAGCCGTTTGACAGGCATTAATGAAAAACTGTTTTTT
CASRLTGINEKLFF
>TRBV27|12|.|TRBJ2-7|.
TGTGCCACCAGGGGAGGGTTCTACGAGCAGTACTTC
CATRGGFYEQYF
>TRBV11-2|16|TRBD1|TRBJ1-1|.
TGTGCCAGCAGCCCCCGGACAGGATTCATGAACACTGAAGCTTTCTTT
CASSPRTGFMNTEAFF
>TRBV6-5|14|TRBD1|TRBJ1-2|.
TGTGCCAGCAGTGAGGACAGGGTGGGTGCTGGCTACACCTTC
CASSEDRVGAGYTF
>TRBV5-1|11|.|TRBJ1-1|.
TGCGCCAGTAACTATGGGGCCGAAGCTTTCTTT
CASNYGAEAFF
>TRBV4-1|15|TRBD1|TRBJ1-2|.
TGCGCCAGCAGCCAAGGCTGGACAGGGGGCTATGGCTACACCTTC
CASSQGWTGGYGYTF
>TRBV2|16|TRBD2|TRBJ2-1|.
TGTGCCAGCAGTGAGAGGACTAGCGGGATAAACAATGAGCAGTTCTTC
CASSERTSGINNEQFF
>TRBV4-1|16|.|TRBJ2-7|.
TGCGCCAGCAGCCGAGAAGGGGCCGGACCGTTCTACGAGCAGTACTTC
CASSREGAGPFYEQYF
>TRBV6-1|12|TRBD1|TRBJ1-2|.
TGTGCCAGCAGTGAACCGGGACAGGGCTACACCTTC
CASSEPGQGYTF
>TRBV27|15|TRBD1|TRBJ2-1|.
TGTGCCAGCTGTATTTTCGGGACAGGCTACAATGAGCAGTTCTTC
CASCIFGTGYNEQFF
>TRBV28|15|TRBD2|TRBJ2-7|.
TGTGCCAGCAGCGAAGGACTAGCGGGAGTCAGGGAGCAGTACTTC
CASSEGLAGVREQYF
>TRBV7-8|13|TRBD1|TRBJ1-1|.
TGTGCCAGCAGCTGGACAGGGTCGACTGAAGCTTTCTTT
CASSWTGSTEAFF
>TRBV11-2|14|TRBD1|TRBJ1-5|few
TGTGCCAGCAGCTTAGATCACAGGGGACAGCCCCAGCATTTT
CASSLDHRGQPQHF
>TRBV10-3|16|TRBD1|TRBJ1-4|.
TGTGCCATCAGTGCCTCGAGAGACAGGGGGGATGAAAAACTGTTTTTT
CAISASRDRGDEKLFF
>TRBV28|14|.|TRBJ2-5|.
TGTGCCAGCAGTGACCCCAGGGGCGTAGAGACCCAGTACTTC
CASSDPRGVETQYF
>TRBV4-1|12|.|TRBJ2-7|.
TGCGCCAGCAGCCCGAGCGGCTACGAGCAGTACTTC
CASSPSGYEQYF